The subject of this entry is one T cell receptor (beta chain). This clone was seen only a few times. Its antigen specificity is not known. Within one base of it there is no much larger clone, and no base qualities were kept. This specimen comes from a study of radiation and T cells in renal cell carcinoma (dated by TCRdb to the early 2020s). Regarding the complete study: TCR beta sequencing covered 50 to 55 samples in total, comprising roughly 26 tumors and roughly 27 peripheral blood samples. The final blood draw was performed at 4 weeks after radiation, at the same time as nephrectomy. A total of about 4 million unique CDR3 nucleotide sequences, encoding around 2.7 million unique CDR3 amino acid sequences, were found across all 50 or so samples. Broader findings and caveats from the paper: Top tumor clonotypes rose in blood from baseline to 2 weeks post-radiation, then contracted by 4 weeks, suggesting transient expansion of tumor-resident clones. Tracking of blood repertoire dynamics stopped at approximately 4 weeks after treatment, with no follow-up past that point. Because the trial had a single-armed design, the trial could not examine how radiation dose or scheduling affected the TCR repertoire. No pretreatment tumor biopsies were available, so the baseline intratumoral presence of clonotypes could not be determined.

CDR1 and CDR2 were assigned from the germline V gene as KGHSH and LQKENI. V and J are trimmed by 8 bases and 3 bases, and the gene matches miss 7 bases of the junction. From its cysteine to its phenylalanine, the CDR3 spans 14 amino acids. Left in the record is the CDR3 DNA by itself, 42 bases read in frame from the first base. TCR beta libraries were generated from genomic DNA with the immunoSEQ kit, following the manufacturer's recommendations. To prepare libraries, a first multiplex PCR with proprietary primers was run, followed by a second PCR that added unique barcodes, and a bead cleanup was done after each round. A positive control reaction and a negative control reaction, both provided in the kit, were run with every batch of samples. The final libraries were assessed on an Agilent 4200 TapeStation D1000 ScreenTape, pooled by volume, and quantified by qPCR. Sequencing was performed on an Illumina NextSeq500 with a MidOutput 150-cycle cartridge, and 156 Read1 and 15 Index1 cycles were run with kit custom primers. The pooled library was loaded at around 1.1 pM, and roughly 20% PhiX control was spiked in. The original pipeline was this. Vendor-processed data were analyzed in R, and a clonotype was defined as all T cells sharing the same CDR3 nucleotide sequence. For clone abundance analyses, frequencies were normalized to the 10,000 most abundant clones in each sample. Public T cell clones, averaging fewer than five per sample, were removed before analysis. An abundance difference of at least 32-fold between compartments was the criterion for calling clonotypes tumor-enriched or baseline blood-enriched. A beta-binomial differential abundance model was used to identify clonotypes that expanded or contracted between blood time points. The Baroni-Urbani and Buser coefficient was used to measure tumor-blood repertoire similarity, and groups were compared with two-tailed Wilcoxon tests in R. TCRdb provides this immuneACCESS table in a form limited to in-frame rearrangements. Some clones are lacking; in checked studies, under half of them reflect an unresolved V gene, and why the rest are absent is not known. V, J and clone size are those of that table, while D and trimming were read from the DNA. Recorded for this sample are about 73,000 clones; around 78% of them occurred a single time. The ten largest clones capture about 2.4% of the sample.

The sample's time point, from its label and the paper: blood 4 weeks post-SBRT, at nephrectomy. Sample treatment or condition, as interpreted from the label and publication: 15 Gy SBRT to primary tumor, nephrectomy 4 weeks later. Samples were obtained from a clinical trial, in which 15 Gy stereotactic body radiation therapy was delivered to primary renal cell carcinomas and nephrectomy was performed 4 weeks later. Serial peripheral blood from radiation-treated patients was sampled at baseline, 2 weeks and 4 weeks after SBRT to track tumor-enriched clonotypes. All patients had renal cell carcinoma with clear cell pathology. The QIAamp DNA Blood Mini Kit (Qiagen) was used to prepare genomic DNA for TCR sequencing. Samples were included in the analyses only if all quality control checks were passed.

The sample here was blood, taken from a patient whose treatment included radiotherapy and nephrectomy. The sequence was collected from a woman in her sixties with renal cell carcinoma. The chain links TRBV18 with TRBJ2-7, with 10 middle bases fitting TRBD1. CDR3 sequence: CASVGTGAGYEQYF. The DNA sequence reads TGTGCCAGCGTAGGGACAGGGGCAGGCTACGAGCAGTACTTC.